These 16 T cell receptor beta chains share one sample of origin, sequenced in a study of blood T cell repertoires in COVID-19. Produced via immunoSEQ multiplex PCR; TCRdb's table is partial and in-frame only. The sample gives about 98,000 clones, more than 75% of which show up once; about 2.9% is in the top ten. The specimen was peripheral blood. These receptors all stem from a man aged 50 or older with active or convalescent COVID-19.

The chain combines TRBV19 with TRBJ1-6, with D possibly being TRBD1 (5 bases). The CDR3 has 17 residues. CDR1 and CDR2 from the germline V gene are LNHDA and SQIVND (reference sequence). Trimming cost V 2 bases and J 0 bases, with 11 bases left between them. The DNA of the CDR3 is TGTGCCAGTAGTATACGGGGACTGAGCTCCTATAATTCACCCCTCCACTTT. It encodes CASSIRGLSSYNSPLHF.

This chain uses TRBV25-1 with TRBJ2-7; 7 nucleotides align to TRBD2. The CDR3 contains 11 residues. Germline CDR1 reads MGHDK; CDR2 reads SYGVNS. Trimming removed 7 bases from V and 8 bases from J; junction bases left unmatched: 5. CDR3 region: CASTSGGQQYV. The CDR3 DNA is TGTGCCAGCACATCGGGGGGTCAGCAGTACGTC.

This chain links TRBV20-1 with TRBJ1-3; 9 nucleotides line up with TRBD1. With 3 bases clipped from V and 4 bases from J, the junction kept 7 bases outside the gene matches. CDR3 length: 15 residues. Germline CDR1 is DFQATT and CDR2 is SNEGSKA (reference sequence). CDR3 residues: CSASSGTGSGNTIYF. In DNA, the CDR3 is TGCAGTGCTAGTTCCGGGACAGGGTCGGGAAACACCATATATTTT.

This clone showed up just once. The J gene is TRBJ2-7, the V gene TRBV7-2; TRBD1 aligns across 8 bases. Trimming removed 6 bases from V and 6 bases from J; junction bases left unmatched: 10. Germline CDR1 reads SGHTA; CDR2 reads FQGNSA. This CDR3 comprises 14 residues. The CDR3 nucleotides read TGTGCCAGCAGACCAGAGGGCAGGGGGCCCGAGCAGTACTTC. Encoded protein: CASRPEGRGPEQYF.

The gene calls are TRBV2 and TRBJ2-5; D is perhaps TRBD2 (6 bases). Per the germline V gene, CDR1 is SNHLY and CDR2 is FYNNEI. The CDR3 sequence is 13 residues long. Trimming took off 7 bases at V and 1 base at J, with 10 bases between the two ends. CDR3 protein: CASTWGVQETQYF. CDR3 nucleotide sequence: TGTGCCAGCACTTGGGGGGTCCAAGAGACCCAGTACTTC.

The chain employs TRBV30 and TRBJ1-3, with 7 bases fitting TRBD1. The V and J ends lost 0 bases and 2 bases, in that order; junction bases with no gene match: 4. The CDR3 is 15 residues long. CDR1 GTSNPN and CDR2 SVGIG come from the germline V gene (reference sequence). The CDR3 nucleotides are TGTGCCTGGAGTGTTGATAGGGGGCCTGGAAACACCATATATTTT. Translation: CAWSVDRGPGNTIYF. Together with reference TRBV30 and TRBJ1-3, the CDR3 gives the full variable domain: SQTIHQWPATLVQPVGSPLSLECTVEGTSNPNLYWYRQAAGRGLQLLFYSVGIGQISSEVPQNLSASRPQDRQFILSSKKLLLSDSGFYLCAWSVDRGPGNTIYFGEGSWLTVV.

CDR3 sequence (DNA): TGTGCCAGCAGCTCCTTACCGGGACTAGCGGGGGCCCTCTCCTACAATGAGCAGTTCTTC. Translated, it gives CASSSLPGLAGALSYNEQFF. The chain combines TRBV7-6 with TRBJ2-1; the match to TRBD2 covers 14 bases. Germline lookup yields CDR1 SGHVS and CDR2 FNYEAQ. Germline trimming cut 4 bases from V and 0 bases from J; bases unmatched to any gene: 11. The CDR3 is 20 amino acids. Full variable domain (remainder filled in from reference TRBV7-6 and TRBJ2-1): GAGVSQSPRYKVTKRGQDVALRCDPISGHVSLYWYRQALGQGPEFLTYFNYEAQQDKSGLPNDRFSAERPEGSISTLTIQRTEQRDSAMYRCASSSLPGLAGALSYNEQFFGPGTRLTVL.

Only a few counts were recorded for this clone. The rearrangement links TRBV11-3 to TRBJ2-3; the match to TRBD2 covers 7 bases. In germline, CDR1 is SGHNT, CDR2 YENEEA. Trimming removed 5 bases from V and 4 bases from J; junction bases left unmatched: 6. The length of the CDR3 is 14 residues. CDR3 nucleotides: TGTGCCAGCAGCACCCCACGGGAGGCAGATACGCAGTATTTT. It yields the protein CASSTPREADTQYF.

Written as DNA, the CDR3 is TGTGCCAGCAGGCATCCGGCAGGGGTTACCGGGGAGCTGTTTTTT. Translation gives CASRHPAGVTGELFF. The rearrangement links TRBV28 to TRBJ2-2, with D possibly matching TRBD1 (6 bases). CDR3 size: 15 residues. Germline CDR1 reads MDHEN; CDR2 reads SYDVKM. V was cut by 6 bases and J by 5 bases, with 16 bases left in between. The variable domain in full, with the rest retrieved from reference TRBV28 and TRBJ2-2, is DVKVTQSSRYLVKRTGEKVFLECVQDMDHENMFWYRQDPGLGLRLIYFSYDVKMKEKGDIPEGYSVSREKKERFSLILESASTNQTSMYLCASRHPAGVTGELFFGEGSRLTVL.

V and J are TRBV24-1 and TRBJ2-1; 8 nucleotides line up with TRBD2. Germline V lookup: CDR1 KGHDR, CDR2 SFDVKD. The CDR3 extends over 18 amino acids. V dropped 2 bases and J dropped 4; count of bases not matched to a gene: 12. This CDR3 reads CATSDSRNRGGDYNEQFF. The CDR3 nucleotides are TGTGCCACCAGTGATTCTCGGAATCGGGGGGGGGATTACAATGAGCAGTTCTTC.

The chain combines TRBV2 with TRBJ1-5, with no clear D. CDR1 and CDR2 (germline): SNHLY, FYNNEI. V shed 7 bases and J shed 2 bases, with 12 bases lying between them. This CDR3 contains 14 residues. The CDR3 DNA sequence: TGTGCCAGCAAACTGGGCGGGGGCAATCAGCCCCAGCATTTT. It yields the protein CASKLGGGNQPQHF.

The V gene is TRBV29-1, the J gene TRBJ2-7, with TRBD1 matching 7 bases. This CDR3 contains 12 residues. V was clipped by 7 bases and J by 6 bases; unmatched bases: 9. CDR1 and CDR2 (germline): SQVTM, ANQGSEA. The chain's CDR3 is CSAGQDGGEQYV. The CDR3, as DNA: TGCAGCGCCGGACAGGATGGGGGCGAGCAGTACGTC.

The chain uses TRBV9 and TRBJ1-1; a weak D match, TRBD1 (5 bases). This CDR3 region has 16 residues. The V gene's germline CDR1 is SGDLS and CDR2 YYNGEE. V lost 4 bases and J lost 5, with 21 bases in between. CDR3 residues: CASSPRAGLSITEAFF. The CDR3 DNA reads TGTGCCAGCAGCCCCCGGGCAGGGTTATCTATTACTGAAGCTTTCTTT.

This rearrangement joins TRBV19 to TRBJ1-2, with 8 bases matching TRBD1. Trimming cost V 3 bases and J 0 bases; bases outside gene matches: 9. CDR3 length equals 17 residues. Germline CDR1 is LNHDA and CDR2 is SQIVND (reference sequence). The CDR3 DNA sequence: TGTGCCAGTAGTATGGACAGGGCGTCGACCCCTAACTATGGCTACACCTTC. Translation: CASSMDRASTPNYGYTF.

The chain recombines TRBV4-1 with TRBJ1-3; D not resolved. The CDR3 is 16 amino acids. Trimming removed 0 bases from V and 7 bases from J, with 16 bases in between. Germline CDR1 MGHRA, CDR2 YSYEKL. The CDR3 protein is CASSQDRGAVRNTIYF. The CDR3 DNA is TGCGCCAGCAGCCAAGATCGGGGAGCAGTCCGGAACACCATATATTTT.

The chain links TRBV5-4 to TRBJ2-1; 10 bases line up with TRBD2. Germline CDR1 is SGHNT and CDR2 is YYREEE (reference sequence). The ends lost 3 bases at V and 8 bases at J; junction bases unmatched: 14. The CDR3 loop spans 17 amino acids. The CDR3 is CASSSRERAGGPDEQFF. Here the CDR3 DNA reads TGTGCCAGCAGCTCCCGTGAAAGAGCGGGGGGGCCGGATGAGCAGTTCTTC.